What follows describes a single T cell receptor beta chain. CDR1 is WSHSY and CDR2 is SAAADI in the germline V gene. The ends were cut back, 0 bases at V and 1 base at J, with 6 bases in the middle. There are 14 residues in the CDR3. The sample belongs to a study of blood T cell repertoires in COVID-19. Study-level background: From T cells, B-cell-depleted T cells, or PBMCs came the material, which was cDNA or gDNA.

Methods used by the authors: Amplification with reference gene primers provided the estimates of nucleated cell counts. Profiled with immunoSEQ multiplex PCR; TCRdb holds only in-frame clones, not every one. V and J calls and clone size come straight from that table; D and trimming were deduced from the DNA. Among more than 150,000 clones listed, roughly 86% were seen once. The chain is built from TRBV10-2 and TRBJ2-5, with unresolved D. Material for sequencing was peripheral blood. This TCR derives from a man between 18 and 29 years old with acute or convalescent COVID-19. The CDR3 loop reads CASSESLLQETQYF. In DNA form, the CDR3 reads TGCGCCAGCAGTGAGTCATTACTCCAAGAGACCCAGTACTTC.